This is a list of T cell receptor beta chains from one sample in a study of T-cell memory formation after mild COVID-19. From the 5' RACE reads, TCRdb called clonotypes with MiXCR, one entry per CDR3 protein. The sample contains 250,000 to 300,000 distinct CDR3 sequences, approximately 16% of which appear only once. The sample comprised PBMCs or a T cell subset sorted from them (not recorded which). All receptors come from a young man who had mild COVID-19 (a few samples of this study predate the infection). Cell type and time point are not known. Each CDR3 is given without its conserved first and last residue.

v_call: TRBV4-1; j_call: TRBJ2-2; cdr3_aa: ASRFAGELF
v_call: TRBV30; j_call: TRBJ1-5; cdr3_aa: AWSKGRIQPQH
v_call: TRBV5-1; j_call: TRBJ1-4; cdr3_aa: ASSPGQDNEKLF
v_call: TRBV12-3/TRBV12-4; j_call: TRBJ2-1; cdr3_aa: ASSPPRLAWEQF
v_call: TRBV9; j_call: TRBJ1-6; cdr3_aa: ASSVEGQTYSPLH
v_call: TRBV4-3; j_call: TRBJ1-3; cdr3_aa: ASSQDIRQAEGNTIY
v_call: TRBV6-2/TRBV6-3; j_call: TRBJ1-6; cdr3_aa: ASSPSVGSPLH
v_call: TRBV6-2/TRBV6-3; j_call: TRBJ2-7; cdr3_aa: ASSIDSPGQGSSYEQY
v_call: TRBV10-3; j_call: TRBJ2-7; cdr3_aa: AISESEQIGTYEQY
v_call: TRBV6-2/TRBV6-3; j_call: TRBJ1-5; cdr3_aa: ASSHRDRPPQPQH